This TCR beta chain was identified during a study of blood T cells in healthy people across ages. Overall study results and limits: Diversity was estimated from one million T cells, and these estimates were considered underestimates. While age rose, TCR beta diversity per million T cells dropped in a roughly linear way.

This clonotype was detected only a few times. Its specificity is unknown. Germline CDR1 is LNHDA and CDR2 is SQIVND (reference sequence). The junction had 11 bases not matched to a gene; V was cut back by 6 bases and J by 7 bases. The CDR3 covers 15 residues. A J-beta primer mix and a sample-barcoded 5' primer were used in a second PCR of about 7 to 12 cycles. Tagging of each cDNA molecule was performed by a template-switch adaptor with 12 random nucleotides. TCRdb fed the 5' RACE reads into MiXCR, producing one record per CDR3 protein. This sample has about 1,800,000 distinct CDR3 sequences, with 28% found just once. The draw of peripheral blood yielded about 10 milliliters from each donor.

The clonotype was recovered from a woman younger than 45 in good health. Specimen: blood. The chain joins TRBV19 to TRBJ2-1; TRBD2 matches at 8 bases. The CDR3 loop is CASSRWLAGSNEQFF. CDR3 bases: TGTGCCAGTAGCCGTTGGCTAGCGGGTAGTAATGAGCAGTTCTTC.